This T cell receptor (beta chain) stems from a study of blood T cell repertoires in COVID-19. Using immunoSEQ multiplex PCR, the repertoire was profiled, and TCRdb retains in-frame clones only, with some absent. The data hold roughly 200,000 clones, with 65% to 85% observed a single time. The junction had 5 bases not matched to a gene; V was cut back by 6 bases and J by 5 bases. This CDR3 is built from 14 residues. CDR1 is SNHLY, CDR2 FYNNEI, per germline. Source material: peripheral blood. This sequence originates from a woman of 80 years or more with acute or convalescent COVID-19. V usage is TRBV2 and J usage is TRBJ1-4, with 8 nucleotides matching TRBD1. The CDR3 DNA is TGTGCCAGCAGGGACAGGGCACAAAATGAAAAACTGTTTTTT. Encoded protein: CASRDRAQNEKLFF.